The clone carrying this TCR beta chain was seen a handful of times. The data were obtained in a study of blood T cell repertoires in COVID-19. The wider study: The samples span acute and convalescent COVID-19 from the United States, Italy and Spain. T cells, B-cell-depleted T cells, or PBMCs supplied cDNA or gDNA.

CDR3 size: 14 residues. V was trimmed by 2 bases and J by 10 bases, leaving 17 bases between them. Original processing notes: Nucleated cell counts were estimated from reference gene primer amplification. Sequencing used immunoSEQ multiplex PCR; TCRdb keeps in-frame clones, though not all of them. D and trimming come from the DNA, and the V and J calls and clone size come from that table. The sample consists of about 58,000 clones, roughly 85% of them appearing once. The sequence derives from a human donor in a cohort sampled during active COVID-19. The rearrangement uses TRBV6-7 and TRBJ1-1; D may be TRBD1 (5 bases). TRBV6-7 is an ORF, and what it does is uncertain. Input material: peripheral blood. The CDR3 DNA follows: TGTGCCAGCAGTTACGGATTGGAGGGGTTCGGAGCTTTCTTT. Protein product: CASSYGLEGFGAFF.